Below are 20 T cell receptor beta chains sequenced from a single sample in a study of T cell changes during pregnancy in multiple sclerosis. The table came from immunoSEQ multiplex PCR; TCRdb's copy has only in-frame clones and leaves some out. The sample lists 35,000 to 55,000 clones, 80% to 95% occurring once. The starting material was peripheral blood, obtained in the third trimester of pregnancy. These TCRs come from a female donor with multiple sclerosis, enrolled in a pregnancy study.

The chain recombines TRBV19 with TRBJ2-1; D is possibly TRBD2 (6 bases). Trimming took off 5 bases at V and 0 bases at J, with 11 bases between the two ends. This CDR3 is built from 15 residues. The germline V gene has CDR1 LNHDA and CDR2 SQIVND (reference sequence). CDR3 bases: TGTGCCAGTAGTGAGGCGGGACTCTCCTACAATGAGCAGTTCTTC. This sequence encodes CASSEAGLSYNEQFF.

The chain recombines TRBV7-2 with TRBJ2-1, with 7 bases matching TRBD2. J gave up 5 bases and V 2 bases, and 3 bases lay outside the gene matches. CDR1 is SGHTA and CDR2 is FQGNSA in the germline V gene. The CDR3 has 14 residues. The CDR3 bases are TGTGCCAGCAGCTTAAGCGGGGCTAACAATGAGCAGTTCTTC. Its translation: CASSLSGANNEQFF.

This clone rates as medium-sized. This rearrangement joins TRBV4-2 to TRBJ2-6; a possible D gene is TRBD2 (5 bases). Germline V gene lookup returns CDR1 LGHNA and CDR2 YNFKEQ. Trimming removed 0 bases from V and 2 bases from J, with 8 bases in between. The CDR3 is made up of 16 amino acids. The CDR3 spells CASSQEEGAGANVLTF. The CDR3 coding sequence is TGTGCCAGCAGCCAAGAAGAGGGAGCTGGGGCCAACGTCCTGACTTTC.

V and J are TRBV30 and TRBJ2-3; 9 bases line up with TRBD1. There are 17 residues in the CDR3. Trimming at V came to 6 bases and at J to 8 bases, leaving 21 bases not matched to a gene. The germline V gene has CDR1 GTSNPN and CDR2 SVGIG (reference sequence). In DNA, the CDR3 is TGTGCCTGCCAAAGCTCGGGACAGGGACCTCGGCGGGCTACGCAGTATTTT. Its protein product is CACQSSGQGPRRATQYF.

The rearrangement uses TRBV7-2 and TRBJ2-7; 8 nucleotides match TRBD2. The CDR3 runs to 13 residues. The germline V gene encodes CDR1 SGHTA and CDR2 FQGNSA. With V trimmed by 6 bases and J by 3 bases, 4 bases remained unmatched. As DNA, the CDR3 is TGTGCCAGCAGGACCGGGACTAGCTACGAGCAGTACTTC. It yields the protein CASRTGTSYEQYF.

The chain carries TRBV29-1 and TRBJ2-1, with 9 bases lining up with TRBD2. After removal of 3 bases from V and 4 bases from J, the junction contained 1 base not matched to a gene. This CDR3 contains 13 residues. Germline V gene data show CDR1 as SQVTM and CDR2 as ANQGSEA. The CDR3 DNA sequence: TGCAGCGTTGATCTAGCGGGGTACAATGAGCAGTTCTTC. This gives the protein CSVDLAGYNEQFF.

This chain connects TRBV9 to TRBJ2-3, with TRBD1 as a possible D gene (5 bases). CDR1 and CDR2 (germline): SGDLS, YYNGEE. V was clipped by 0 bases and J by 1 base, with 15 bases between them. The CDR3 covers 17 residues. The CDR3 loop is CASSVESGLSGTDTQYF. CDR3 DNA: TGTGCCAGCAGCGTAGAGTCAGGGTTGAGTGGCACAGATACGCAGTATTTT.

The rearrangement links TRBV18 to TRBJ2-3; TRBD2 matches at 11 bases. The CDR3 has 20 amino acids. From germline, CDR1 is KGHSH and CDR2 LQKENI. The junction had 12 bases not matched to a gene; V was cut back by 1 base and J by 0 bases. The CDR3 spells CASSPLELAGAMASTDTQYF. CDR3 DNA: TGTGCCAGCTCACCACTTGAACTAGCGGGAGCCATGGCTAGCACAGATACGCAGTATTTT. Complete variable domain (other parts from reference TRBV18 and TRBJ2-3): NAGVMQNPRHLVRRRGQEARLRCSPMKGHSHVYWYRQLPEEGLKFMVYLQKENIIDESGMPKERFSAEFPKEGPSILRIQQVVRGDSAAYFCASSPLELAGAMASTDTQYFGPGTRLTVL.

The chain employs TRBV28 and TRBJ2-1; TRBD2 might be the D (6 bases). CDR3 size: 15 residues. Germline CDR1 is MDHEN and CDR2 is SYDVKM. V was cut by 6 bases and J by 3 bases, with 15 bases left in between. The chain's CDR3 is CASSAEGTVYNEQFF. The CDR3 DNA sequence: TGTGCCAGCAGCGCTGAGGGGACTGTCTACAATGAGCAGTTCTTC.

This chain uses TRBV2 with TRBJ2-1; perhaps TRBD2 as D (6 bases). Germline assignment: CDR1 SNHLY and CDR2 FYNNEI. Trimming took off 6 bases at V and 8 bases at J, with 14 bases between the two ends. The CDR3 is made up of 13 amino acids. CDR3 sequence: CASRTGVADEQFF. The DNA of the CDR3 is TGTGCCAGCAGGACCGGGGTAGCGGATGAGCAGTTCTTC.

This clone was detected once. V gene TRBV28 combines with J gene TRBJ2-5; 7 nucleotides agree with TRBD1. In germline, CDR1 is MDHEN, CDR2 SYDVKM. J lost 5 bases, V lost 9 bases, and 12 bases had no gene match. The CDR3 is 14 residues long. CDR3 region: CASCRDSQRETQYF. Here the CDR3 DNA reads TGTGCCAGTTGCCGGGACAGCCAAAGGGAGACCCAGTACTTC.

The chain is built from TRBV5-5 and TRBJ2-3; TRBD1 agrees at 8 bases. This CDR3 is built from 14 residues. The germline V gene has CDR1 SGHKS and CDR2 YYEKEE (reference sequence). V was clipped by 0 bases and J by 5 bases; unmatched bases: 2. CDR3 bases: TGTGCCAGCAGCTTGGGGACAGGGAAAGATACGCAGTATTTT. It is translated as CASSLGTGKDTQYF. The full variable domain, rest sourced from reference TRBV5-5 and TRBJ2-3, is DAGVTQSPTHLIKTRGQQVTLRCSPISGHKSVSWYQQVLGQGPQFIFQYYEKEERGRGNFPDRFSARQFPNYSSELNVNALLLGDSALYLCASSLGTGKDTQYFGPGTRLTVL.

The DNA of the CDR3 is TGTGCCAGTAGTATCCGGGGACTAGCGCGCACAGATACGCAGTATTTT. Translating gives CASSIRGLARTDTQYF. The rearrangement joins TRBV19 to TRBJ2-3, with 10 bases that match TRBD2. Trimming cost V 3 bases and J 1 base; bases outside gene matches: 4. The CDR3 totals 16 residues. Germline V gives CDR1 LNHDA, CDR2 SQIVND (reference sequence).

This clone was recorded only once. The chain uses TRBV7-3 and TRBJ2-1, with 7 bases aligning to TRBD1. Germline values: CDR1 SGHTA, CDR2 FQGTGA. This CDR3 region has 15 residues. The ends lost 5 bases at V and 4 bases at J; junction bases unmatched: 8. The chain's CDR3 is CASSLRDSPYNEQFF. DNA of the CDR3: TGTGCCAGCAGCCTCCGGGACAGCCCTTACAATGAGCAGTTCTTC.

The genes are TRBV25-1 and TRBJ1-5, with D maybe TRBD1 (5 bases). Germline V gene sequence: CDR1 MGHDK, CDR2 SYGVNS. CDR3 length: 14 residues. Trimming pared 4 bases from V and 1 base from J, leaving 8 bases between. CDR3: CASSVGASNQPQHF. The CDR3 DNA reads as TGTGCCAGCAGTGTAGGGGCCAGCAATCAGCCCCAGCATTTT.

V gene TRBV5-6 combines with J gene TRBJ1-2; D not resolved. Germline CDR1 reads SGHDT; CDR2 reads YYEEEE. V gave up 1 base and J gave up 2 bases, with 9 bases separating them. This CDR3 has 14 residues. CDR3 loop: CASSLNSLNYGYTF. DNA for the CDR3: TGTGCCAGCAGCTTGAACAGCCTGAACTATGGCTACACCTTC.

In its sample, this clone was seen a few times. The V and J genes are TRBV29-1 and TRBJ1-1, with a possible D match to TRBD1 (5 bases). CDR3 size: 13 residues. The germline gives CDR1 SQVTM, CDR2 ANQGSEA. V dropped 4 bases and J dropped 1 base, with 10 bases sitting between them. CDR3 sequence reads: CSVVWGENTEAFF. CDR3 DNA sequence: TGCAGCGTTGTTTGGGGGGAGAACACTGAAGCTTTCTTT. Based on the CDR3 plus reference TRBV29-1 and TRBJ1-1, the full variable domain is SAVISQKPSRDICQRGTSLTIQCQVDSQVTMMFWYRQQPGQSLTLIATANQGSEATYESGFVIDKFPISRPNLTFSTLTVSNMSPEDSSIYLCSVVWGENTEAFFGQGTRLTVV.

This clone is judged medium-sized. This chain links TRBV6-4 with TRBJ2-3; 9 bases map to TRBD2. The germline V gene has CDR1 MRHNA and CDR2 SNTAGT. The CDR3 is 16 amino acids. V was clipped by 2 bases and J by 1 base; unmatched bases: 4. CDR3 DNA: TGTGCCAGCAGTGACGCGGGCGGGAGGGGCACAGATACGCAGTATTTT. As protein: CASSDAGGRGTDTQYF.

V and J are TRBV9 and TRBJ2-1; 9 nucleotides agree with TRBD2. The CDR3 spans 15 residues. Germline assignment: CDR1 SGDLS and CDR2 YYNGEE. V shed 4 bases, J shed 15 bases, and the junction held 17 bases outside the gene matches. The CDR3 nucleotides are TGTGCCAGCAGCCCTGGGGGGACTAGCAGAATAATAACGTTCTTC. Translating it yields CASSPGGTSRIITFF.

This chain connects TRBV4-1 to TRBJ2-5; the match to TRBD1 covers 8 bases. With V trimmed by 0 bases and J by 5 bases, 8 bases remained unmatched. The CDR3 length is 16 residues. CDR1 is MGHRA and CDR2 is YSYEKL in the germline V gene. CDR3 DNA sequence: TGCGCCAGCAGCCAAGATGGGACAGGAGGGTCGGAGACCCAGTACTTC. It codes for CASSQDGTGGSETQYF.